Following are 27 T cell receptor beta chains from one sample sequenced in a study of blood T cells in healthy people across ages. Primers used in a second PCR of about 6 to 11 cycles were a sample-barcoded 5' primer and a J-beta primer mix. From the 5' RACE reads, TCRdb called clonotypes with MiXCR, one entry per CDR3 protein. In the table there are about 800,000 distinct CDR3 sequences, roughly 25% of which are singletons. This sample also belongs to another study, concerning T cells of mothers and their children.

The sample comprised blood. The receptors were gathered from a boy between 5 and 17 years old in good health.

This clonotype was observed a few times. The chain recombines TRBV27 with TRBJ2-5, with D perhaps matching TRBD1 or TRBD2 (5 bases each). This CDR3 spans 18 amino acids. The germline V and J ends were trimmed by 5 bases and 1 base, with 23 bases remaining between them. The V gene's germline CDR1 is MNHEY and CDR2 SMNVEV (reference sequence). CDR3 DNA: TGTGCCAGCAGTACACAAATCCCGGGACGATTAACCCAAGAGACCCAGTACTTC. Its translation: CASSTQIPGRLTQETQYF.

This clonotype was seen a few times. This chain connects TRBV12-3 or TRBV12-4 to TRBJ1-1, with 10 bases lining up with TRBD1. V trimming: 4 bases; J trimming: 4 bases; junction bases outside the gene matches: 3. The CDR3 runs to 14 residues. The DNA for the CDR3 is TGTGCCAGCAGTTGGACAGGGGGTGGCACTGAAGCTTTCTTT. Its protein is CASSWTGGGTEAFF.

In this sample, this clonotype turned up a few times. The rearrangement links TRBV2 to TRBJ1-1, with 8 positions matching TRBD1. Germline V gene sequence: CDR1 SNHLY, CDR2 FYNNEI. CDR3 size: 14 residues. The junction had 10 bases not matched to a gene; V was cut back by 9 bases and J by 4 bases. CDR3 protein: CAREQGVEGTEAFF. The DNA for the CDR3 is TGTGCCAGAGAACAGGGGGTTGAAGGCACTGAAGCTTTCTTT.

The CDR3 here is CASSRQGTSGREAYNEQFF. The CDR3 DNA sequence: TGTGCCAGCAGCCGCCAGGGGACTAGCGGGAGGGAGGCCTACAATGAGCAGTTCTTC. The rearrangement joins TRBV7-9 to TRBJ2-1, with TRBD2 matching 16 bases. CDR3 length equals 19 residues. V shed 5 bases, J shed 2 bases, and the junction held 9 bases outside the gene matches. Germline V gives CDR1 SEHNR, CDR2 FQNEAQ (reference sequence).

A few counts support this clonotype. The chain has TRBV7-9 and TRBJ1-5, with no clear D. Germline assignment: CDR1 SEHNR and CDR2 FQNEAQ (reference sequence). This CDR3 has 16 amino acids. The V gene lost 4 bases and the J gene lost 0 bases, with 13 bases spanning the gap. As DNA, the CDR3 is TGTGCCAGCAGCTCCACTGCCCGAGGTAGCAATCAGCCCCAGCATTTT. Translated: CASSSTARGSNQPQHF.

This rearrangement joins TRBV4-3 to TRBJ2-7; D remains ambiguous. V shed 0 bases and J shed 6 bases, with 9 bases lying between them. CDR3 length equals 13 residues. Germline CDR1 is LGHNA and CDR2 is YSLEER. The CDR3: CASSQDKFFEQYF. The CDR3 nucleotides read TGCGCCAGCAGCCAAGATAAGTTTTTCGAGCAGTACTTC.

The chain employs TRBV29-1 and TRBJ1-4; D gene ambiguous. Germline V gene data show CDR1 as SQVTM and CDR2 as ANQGSEA. The CDR3 is made up of 14 amino acids. V lost 5 bases and J 8 bases, leaving 18 bases between the germline ends. The CDR3 sequence: CSVLTTGSIEKLFF. Here the CDR3 DNA reads TGCAGCGTTTTGACCACGGGGTCGATAGAAAAACTGTTTTTT.

This clonotype has just a few counts. The rearrangement joins TRBV29-1 to TRBJ2-5; no clear D gene. The last part of the DNA fits TRBJ2-7 better; the J call may be wrong. CDR1 is SQVTM, CDR2 ANQGSEA, per germline. This CDR3 is 14 amino acids long. The CDR3: CSVAWARSPYEQYF. CDR3 sequence (DNA): TGCAGCGTTGCATGGGCACGTAGTCCCTACGAGCAGTACTTC.

The V and J genes are TRBV28 and TRBJ1-2, with D possibly being TRBD1 (6 bases). V was pared by 7 bases and J by 4 bases, with 22 bases between. From germline, CDR1 is MDHEN and CDR2 SYDVKM. The CDR3 contains 16 residues. CDR3 DNA: TGTGCCAGCAACGTAGGATCCAGGGAGGGGGTCTATGGCTACACCTTC. It specifies CASNVGSREGVYGYTF.

The rearrangement links TRBV20-1 to TRBJ1-4; D ambiguous. Between the trimmed V and J ends, which lost 0 bases and 6 bases, there was a span of 8 bases. CDR1 is DFQATT, CDR2 SNEGSKA, per germline (reference sequence). The CDR3 loop spans 13 amino acids. DNA for the CDR3: TGCAGTGCTAGAGACCCCACGTATGAAAAACTGTTTTTT. It yields the protein CSARDPTYEKLFF.

The chain has TRBV4-3 and TRBJ1-6; D uncertain. Germline lookup yields CDR1 LGHNA and CDR2 YSLEER. The CDR3 consists of 15 residues. The V end lost 1 base, the J end lost 8 bases, and 12 bases lay between the germline ends. Here the CDR3 reads CASSQGVGLDSPLHF. CDR3 in DNA: TGCGCCAGCAGCCAAGGGGTGGGTCTGGATTCACCCCTCCACTTT.

The V gene is TRBV7-2, the J gene TRBJ2-1; D tentatively reads TRBD1 or TRBD2 (7 bases each). Judging by the DNA end, TRBJ2-5 fits better; the J call may be wrong. This CDR3 contains 14 residues. Looked up from germline, CDR1 is SGHTA and CDR2 is FQGNSA. The CDR3: CASSQDREGETQYF. The CDR3 bases are TGTGCCAGCAGCCAAGACAGGGAGGGGGAGACCCAGTACTTC.

V and J are TRBV29-1 and TRBJ1-2; 8 bases are shared with TRBD1. CDR1 and CDR2 (germline): SQVTM, ANQGSEA. Germline trimming cut 6 bases from V and 3 bases from J; bases unmatched to any gene: 12. The CDR3 is made up of 15 amino acids. The CDR3 DNA sequence: TGCAGCGTAGAACATGGAGGACAGGGAGACTATGGCTACACCTTC. This encodes CSVEHGGQGDYGYTF.

The rearrangement links TRBV7-2 to TRBJ2-1, with TRBD2 as a possible D gene (5 bases). The end of the DNA is better explained by TRBJ2-7, so the J call may be wrong. This CDR3 contains 15 residues. CDR1 SGHTA and CDR2 FQGNSA come from the germline V gene. The CDR3 protein is CASSFFGLLEDEQYF. In DNA, the CDR3 is TGTGCCAGCAGCTTTTTCGGTCTTTTGGAGGACGAGCAGTACTTC.

V usage is TRBV7-2 and J usage is TRBJ1-6; possible D gene TRBD1, 6 bases. V was trimmed by 2 bases and J by 10 bases, leaving 15 bases between them. CDR3 size: 15 residues. CDR1 is SGHTA, CDR2 FQGNSA, per germline. For the CDR3, the DNA is TGTGCCAGCAGCTTAACTACAGGGCTTGGGTCACCCCTCCACTTT. Translating it yields CASSLTTGLGSPLHF.

This clonotype showed up just a few times. The J gene is TRBJ2-3, the V gene TRBV28; D possibly corresponds to TRBD2 (6 bases). The germline V and J ends were trimmed by 4 bases and 2 bases, with 19 bases remaining between them. CDR1 MDHEN and CDR2 SYDVKM come from the germline V gene. CDR3 size: 17 residues. The CDR3: CASSSNRDRRVTDTQYF. CDR3 coding DNA: TGTGCCAGCAGTTCAAACCGGGACCGGAGGGTCACAGATACGCAGTATTTT.

In its sample, this clonotype was seen a few times. V usage is TRBV7-9 and J usage is TRBJ2-3; D ambiguous. Germline lookup yields CDR1 SEHNR and CDR2 FQNEAQ (reference sequence). V gave up 2 bases and J gave up 0 bases, with 6 bases separating them. This CDR3 is 14 amino acids long. The CDR3 spells CASSLTTSTDTQYF. The CDR3 DNA is TGTGCCAGCAGCTTAACCACCAGCACAGATACGCAGTATTTT.

The chain uses TRBV24-1 and TRBJ2-1; D may be TRBD2 (6 bases). Looked up from germline, CDR1 is KGHDR and CDR2 is SFDVKD. CDR3 length: 15 amino acids. The germline V and J ends were trimmed by 3 bases and 0 bases, with 8 bases remaining between them. CDR3 amino acids: CATSDVAASYNEQFF. DNA for the CDR3: TGTGCCACCAGTGATGTAGCGGCCTCCTACAATGAGCAGTTCTTC.

This chain links TRBV4-3 with TRBJ1-6; D might be TRBD1 (5 bases). V was pared by 1 base and J by 8 bases, with 9 bases between. This CDR3 has 14 amino acids. In germline, CDR1 is LGHNA, CDR2 YSLEER. For the CDR3, the DNA is TGCGCCAGCAGCCAAGTGGGGGGTGATTCACCCCTCCACTTT. Translating it yields CASSQVGGDSPLHF.

This chain uses TRBV4-3 with TRBJ2-2, with D uncertain. The CDR3 is 15 amino acids. Germline V lookup: CDR1 LGHNA, CDR2 YSLEER. Trimming cost V 0 bases and J 1 base, with 6 bases left between them. The DNA of the CDR3 is TGCGCCAGCAGCCAAGATTTTTTGAACACCGGGGAGCTGTTTTTT. Its translation is CASSQDFLNTGELFF.

This sequence joins TRBV4-3 and TRBJ2-5, with D possibly matching TRBD2 (5 bases). CDR3 size: 13 residues. Germline assignment: CDR1 LGHNA and CDR2 YSLEER. Trimming stripped 0 bases from V and 3 bases from J, with 5 bases between. The CDR3 reads CASSQEREETQYF. Written as DNA, the CDR3 is TGCGCCAGCAGCCAAGAGCGGGAAGAGACCCAGTACTTC.

This chain connects TRBV2 to TRBJ2-1; TRBD2 matches 16 bases. The germline V gene encodes CDR1 SNHLY and CDR2 FYNNEI. The CDR3 runs 17 residues. V shed 6 bases and J 8 bases; nucleotides not matched to a gene: 10. CDR3 protein: CASSPGTSGRDVDEQFF. The CDR3 bases are TGTGCCAGCAGCCCAGGGACTAGCGGGAGGGACGTAGATGAGCAGTTCTTC.

This chain links TRBV28 with TRBJ2-7, with D perhaps TRBD1 or TRBD2 (5 bases each). The CDR3 length is 15 residues. CDR1 and CDR2 (germline): MDHEN, SYDVKM. The V and J ends lost 6 bases and 4 bases respectively, with 19 bases between them. The CDR3 DNA reads as TGTGCCAGCAGCTATCAGGGAAGCGGATCGTACGAGCAGTACTTC. It is translated as CASSYQGSGSYEQYF.

The V and J genes are TRBV4-3 and TRBJ1-6, with unresolved D. This CDR3 has 15 amino acids. Trimming shortened V by 0 bases and J by 7 bases, and 10 bases separated the two germline ends. CDR1 and CDR2 from the germline V gene are LGHNA and YSLEER. The CDR3 DNA reads TGCGCCAGCAGCCAAGAACTCTCGGGCAATTCACCCCTCCACTTT. Translation: CASSQELSGNSPLHF.

In its sample, this clonotype was seen a few times. The V gene is TRBV6-6, the J gene TRBJ2-1; no reliable D call. The V and J ends lost 8 bases and 3 bases respectively, with 8 bases between them. The CDR3 is 12 residues long. Per the germline V gene, CDR1 is MNHNY and CDR2 is SVGAGI (reference sequence). The CDR3 region is CASGSDYNEQFF. The CDR3, as DNA: TGTGCCAGCGGGTCGGACTACAATGAGCAGTTCTTC.

V gene TRBV20-1 combines with J gene TRBJ2-5; 7 nucleotides agree with TRBD1. The closer fit of TRBJ2-7 to the DNA end suggests the J call may be wrong. CDR1 is DFQATT, CDR2 SNEGSKA, per germline (reference sequence). The CDR3 has 14 amino acids. CDR3 DNA: TGCAGTGCCAATCCGGGACAGCACCGCTACGAGCAGTACTTC. This translates into CSANPGQHRYEQYF.

This clonotype has a handful of counts. The genes are TRBV7-2 and TRBJ2-1; 7 nucleotides align to TRBD2. Germline loops: CDR1 SGHTA, CDR2 FQGNSA. With V trimmed by 2 bases and J by 3 bases, 7 bases remained unmatched. The CDR3 sequence is 16 residues long. The CDR3 region is CASSLMAGDYYNEQFF. DNA of the CDR3: TGTGCCAGCAGCTTAATGGCGGGGGACTACTACAATGAGCAGTTCTTC.